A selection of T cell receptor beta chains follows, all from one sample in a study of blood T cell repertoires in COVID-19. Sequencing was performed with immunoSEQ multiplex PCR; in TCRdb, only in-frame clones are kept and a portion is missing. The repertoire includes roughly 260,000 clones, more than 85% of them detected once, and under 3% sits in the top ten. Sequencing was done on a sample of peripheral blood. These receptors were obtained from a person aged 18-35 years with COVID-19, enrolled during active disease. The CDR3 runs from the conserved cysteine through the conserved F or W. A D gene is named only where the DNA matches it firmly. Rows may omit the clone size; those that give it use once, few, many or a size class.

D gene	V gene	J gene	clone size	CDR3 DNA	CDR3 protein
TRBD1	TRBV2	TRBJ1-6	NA	TGTGCCAGCAGTCAGGGGGGCTATAATTCACCCCTCCACTTT	CASSQGGYNSPLHF
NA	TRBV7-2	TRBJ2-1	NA	TGTGCCAGCAGCTTAAAGCCATGGACTATTAATGAGCAGTTCTTC	CASSLKPWTINEQFF
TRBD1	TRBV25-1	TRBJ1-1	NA	TGTGCCAGCAGTGAAAACCGACAGGGCACTGAAGCTTTCTTT	CASSENRQGTEAFF
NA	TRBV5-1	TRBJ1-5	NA	TGCGCCAGCAGCTTGTCGGGGTCGCAGCCCCAGCATTTT	CASSLSGSQPQHF
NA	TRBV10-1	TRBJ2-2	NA	TGCGCCAGCAGTGAGGAGCCGGGCACCGGGGAGCTGTTTTTT	CASSEEPGTGELFF
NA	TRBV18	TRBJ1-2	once	TGTGCCAGCTCACCGTCGCAGGCGTTCTATGGCTACACCTTC	CASSPSQAFYGYTF
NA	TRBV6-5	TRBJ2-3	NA	TGTGCCACCCTTATCAAGGGGACAGATACGCAGTATTTT	CATLIKGTDTQYF
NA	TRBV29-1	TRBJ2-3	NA	TGCAGCGTTGAGGAGGGCTTCAGCACAGATACGCAGTATTTT	CSVEEGFSTDTQYF
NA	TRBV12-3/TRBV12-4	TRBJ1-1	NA	TGTGCCAGCCAAATTTACCGGGGCACTGAAGCTTTCTTT	CASQIYRGTEAFF
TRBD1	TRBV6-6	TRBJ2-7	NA	TGTGCCACCCTAACCCGGGACAGGGGATCCTACGAGCAGTACTTC	CATLTRDRGSYEQYF
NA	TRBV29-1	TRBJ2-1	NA	TGCAGCTCCCTGGGCGTCCATGAGCAGTTCTTC	CSSLGVHEQFF
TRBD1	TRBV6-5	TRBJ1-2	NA	TGTGCCAGCAGTACGGGACAGTTTAGTGGTATTGGCTACACCTTC	CASSTGQFSGIGYTF
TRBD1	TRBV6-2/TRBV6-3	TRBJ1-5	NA	TGTGCCAGCAGTTCGACAGGGGTAACTCAGCCCCAGCATTTT	CASSSTGVTQPQHF
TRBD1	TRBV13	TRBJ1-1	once	TGTGCCAGCAGCTGGGGGACAGGGATCCACACTGAAGCTTTCTTT	CASSWGTGIHTEAFF
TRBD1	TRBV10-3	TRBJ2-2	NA	TGTGCCATCAGTGAGTCGACAGACAGGGTCACCGGGGAGCTGTTTTTT	CAISESTDRVTGELFF
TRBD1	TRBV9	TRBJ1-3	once	TGTGCCAGCAGCGCCTCTGGGACAGGGTCTGCGGGCACCATATATTTT	CASSASGTGSAGTIYF
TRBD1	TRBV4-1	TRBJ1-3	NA	TGCGCCAGCAGCCAAATCCAAGGGGACAGGGTAAACACCATATATTTT	CASSQIQGDRVNTIYF
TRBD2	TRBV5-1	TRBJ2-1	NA	TGCGCCAGCAGCTTACGACTAGCGGAGTACTACAATGAGCAGTTCTTC	CASSLRLAEYYNEQFF
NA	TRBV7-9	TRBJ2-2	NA	TGTGCCAGCAGCACCCGGACAGCCCGGGGCGGGGAGCTGTTTTTT	CASSTRTARGGELFF
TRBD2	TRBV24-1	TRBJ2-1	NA	TGTGCCACCAGTGCCACCGAACTAGCGGGGGAGTTTAATGAGCAGTTCTTC	CATSATELAGEFNEQFF
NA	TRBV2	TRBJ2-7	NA	TGTGCCAGCAGTTACAGGTCCTACGAGCAGTACTTC	CASSYRSYEQYF
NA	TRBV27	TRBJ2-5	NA	TGTGCCAGCAGTTGGGGAGGACAAGAGACCCAGTACTTC	CASSWGGQETQYF
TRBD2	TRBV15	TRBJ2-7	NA	TGTGCCACCAGCAGAACTAGCGGTAGCTCCTACGAGCAGTACTTC	CATSRTSGSSYEQYF
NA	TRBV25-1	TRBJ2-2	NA	TGTGCCAGCACCTCCTCCGACTCGCGAAACACCGGGGAGCTGTTTTTT	CASTSSDSRNTGELFF
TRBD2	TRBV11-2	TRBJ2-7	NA	TGTGCCAGCAGCTTAAGCCTAGCGGGAGTCGAGCAGTACTTC	CASSLSLAGVEQYF
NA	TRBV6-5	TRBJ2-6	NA	TGTGCCAGCAGGAAGAGCTCTGGGGCCAACGTCCTGACTTTC	CASRKSSGANVLTF
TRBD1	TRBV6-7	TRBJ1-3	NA	TGTGCCAGCAGTTACGTAGACAGGGGTTCTGGAAACACCATATATTTT	CASSYVDRGSGNTIYF
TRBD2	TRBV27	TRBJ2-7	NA	TGTGCCAGCAGTTCCGGGACTAGCGGGAGAAACGAGCAGTACTTC	CASSSGTSGRNEQYF
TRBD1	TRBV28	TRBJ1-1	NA	TGTGCCAGCAGTTTTCCCGGACAGGTGAACACTGAAGCTTTCTTT	CASSFPGQVNTEAFF
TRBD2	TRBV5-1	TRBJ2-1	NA	TGCGCCAGCCGAAGTTCGACTAGCAGAGACAATGAGCAGTTCTTC	CASRSSTSRDNEQFF
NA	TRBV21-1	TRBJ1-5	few	TGTGCCAGCAGCAAAGTATCAGGGGCGGATCAGCCCCAGCATTTT	CASSKVSGADQPQHF
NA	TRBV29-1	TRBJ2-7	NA	TGCAGCGTTGTTGGGTCGGGGGACGAGCAGTACTTC	CSVVGSGDEQYF
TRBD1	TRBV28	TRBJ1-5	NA	TGTGCCAGCAGTCCCCCGGACAGGGGCCGCGATCAGCCCCAGCATTTT	CASSPPDRGRDQPQHF
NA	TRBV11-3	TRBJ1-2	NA	TGTGCCAGCAGCCAAAAATTCTGGCAGGGAAGGTTGTATGGCTACACCTTC	CASSQKFWQGRLYGYTF
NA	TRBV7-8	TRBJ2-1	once	TGTGCCAGCAGCGGAGGGACAGTCCTTGCCAGGGAGCAGTTCTTC	CASSGGTVLAREQFF
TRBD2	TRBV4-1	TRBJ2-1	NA	TGCGCCAGCACCAGCGGGGCGACCAAATCCTACAATGAGCAGTTCTTC	CASTSGATKSYNEQFF
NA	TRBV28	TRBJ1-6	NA	TGTGCCAGCAGGCCTGGAGGGAATTATTCACCCCTCCACTTT	CASRPGGNYSPLHF
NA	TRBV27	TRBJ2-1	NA	TGTGCCAGCAGACAACTCGGGAGCTCCTACAATGAGCAGTTCTTC	CASRQLGSSYNEQFF
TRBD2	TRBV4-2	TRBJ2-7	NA	TGTGCCAGCAGCCAAGGGTTGCGGGAGGCATACGAGCAGTACTTC	CASSQGLREAYEQYF
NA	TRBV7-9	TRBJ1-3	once	TGTGCCAGCAGTCAAGCCGGGAACGGGGGTGGAAACACCATATATTTT	CASSQAGNGGGNTIYF
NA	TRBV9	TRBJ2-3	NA	TGTGCCAGCAGCGTAGATCCTCGGGACTCTGGAGATACGCAGTATTTT	CASSVDPRDSGDTQYF
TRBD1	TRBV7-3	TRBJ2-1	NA	TGTGCCAGCAGCCGGGACAGGGAGAATGAGCAGTTCTTC	CASSRDRENEQFF
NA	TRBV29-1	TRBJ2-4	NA	TGCAGCGTGCTGAACAGGGATCCAAACATTCAGTACTTC	CSVLNRDPNIQYF
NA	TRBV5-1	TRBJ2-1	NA	TGCGCCAGCAGCTTGGCTTTCGATGAGCAGTTCTTC	CASSLAFDEQFF
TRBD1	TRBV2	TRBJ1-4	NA	TGTGCCAGCAGTGACAGGGGGACTAATGAAAAACTGTTTTTT	CASSDRGTNEKLFF
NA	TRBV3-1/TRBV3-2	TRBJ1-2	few	TGTGCCAGCAGCCGGCAGGGCAGCTATGGCTACACCTTC	CASSRQGSYGYTF
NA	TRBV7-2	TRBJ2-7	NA	TGTGCCAGCAGCCGGTACAGGGCCTACGAGCAGTACTTC	CASSRYRAYEQYF
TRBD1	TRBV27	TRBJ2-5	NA	TGTGCCAGCAGTTTGGGGACAGGGGGGTACGAGACCCAGTACTTC	CASSLGTGGYETQYF
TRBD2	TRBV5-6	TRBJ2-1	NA	TGTGCCAGCAGCTTGGGACTAGCGGGAGATGATGAGCAGTTCTTC	CASSLGLAGDDEQFF